The TCR beta chain under discussion was sequenced for a study of T cell changes during pregnancy in multiple sclerosis. Measured with immunoSEQ multiplex PCR; TCRdb has only the in-frame clones, and not every one. The sample gives about 52,000 clones, 85% to 95% of which show up once; around 0.25% is in the top ten. Germline V gene data show CDR1 as DFQATT and CDR2 as SNEGSKA (reference sequence). The length of the CDR3 is 11 residues. The V end lost 7 bases, the J end lost 5 bases, and 11 bases lay between the germline ends. The TCR was taken from a female donor with multiple sclerosis, enrolled in a pregnancy study. The sample in question was CD4+ T cells from peripheral blood mononuclear cells, obtained in the third trimester of pregnancy. This sequence joins TRBV20-1 and TRBJ1-1; D call uncertain. CDR3 sequence: CSVQTRTEAFF. The DNA of the CDR3 is TGCAGTGTCCAGACGAGGACTGAAGCTTTCTTT.